The 4 T cell receptor beta chains given below trace back to one sample, sequenced in a study of breast tumors, draining lymph nodes, adjacent tissues. Samples came from axillary lymph nodes draining the breast cancer. Each CDR3 protein gets one entry after TCRdb re-called the multiplex PCR reads with MiXCR. The sample carries about 80,000 distinct CDR3 sequences, approximately 19% recorded once. Sequenced input: axillary lymph node tissue. The receptors originated from a female donor with breast cancer. Some clones in this sample may be carry-over from other donors' samples.

This clonotype was counted a few times. The V and J genes are TRBV27 and TRBJ1-6; no clear D gene. The germline V gene encodes CDR1 MNHEY and CDR2 SMNVEV (reference sequence). The ends were cut back, 1 base at V and 8 bases at J, with 15 bases in the middle. This CDR3 spans 16 amino acids. CDR3: CASSLWKAGVDSPLHF. DNA for the CDR3: TGTGCCAGCAGTTTATGGAAGGCTGGTGTGGATTCACCCCTCCACTTT.

This sequence joins TRBV5-4 and TRBJ2-1; possibly TRBD1 for D (5 bases). In germline, CDR1 is SGHNT, CDR2 YYREEE (reference sequence). V was pared by 1 base and J by 4 bases, with 9 bases between. The CDR3 length is 14 residues. CDR3 residues: CASSLKGNYNEQFF. CDR3 nucleotides: TGTGCCAGCAGCTTGAAGGGGAATTACAATGAGCAGTTCTTC.

This clonotype was recorded at least ten times. The rearrangement joins TRBV12-3 or TRBV12-4 to TRBJ2-7; no firm D call. CDR3 length equals 13 residues. Deletions cut 6 bases from V and 3 bases from J, with 12 bases between. The CDR3 sequence is CASRRDGDYEQYF. The CDR3 DNA is TGTGCCAGCAGGCGCGATGGGGACTACGAGCAGTACTTC.

The J gene is TRBJ1-2, the V gene TRBV6-5, with 10 positions matching TRBD1. Germline CDR1 reads MNHEY; CDR2 reads SVGAGI. CDR3 length equals 15 residues. V was pared by 5 bases and J by 8 bases, with 11 bases of the junction left unmatched. In DNA, the CDR3 is TGTGCCAGCAGTGCGTACTTGACAGGGGGCTACGGCTACACCTTC. It codes for CASSAYLTGGYGYTF.